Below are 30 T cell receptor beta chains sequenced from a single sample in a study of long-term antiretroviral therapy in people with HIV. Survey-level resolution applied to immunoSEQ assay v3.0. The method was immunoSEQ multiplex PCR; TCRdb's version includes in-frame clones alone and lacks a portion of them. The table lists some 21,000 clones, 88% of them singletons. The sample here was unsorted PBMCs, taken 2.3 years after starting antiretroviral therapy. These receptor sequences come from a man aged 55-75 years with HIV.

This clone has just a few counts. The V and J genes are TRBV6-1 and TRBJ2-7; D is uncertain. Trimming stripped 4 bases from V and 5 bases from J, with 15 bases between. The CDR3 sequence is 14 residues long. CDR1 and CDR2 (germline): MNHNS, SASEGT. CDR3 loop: CASSARVLGNEQYF. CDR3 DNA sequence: TGTGCCAGCAGTGCTCGCGTATTGGGAAACGAGCAGTACTTC.

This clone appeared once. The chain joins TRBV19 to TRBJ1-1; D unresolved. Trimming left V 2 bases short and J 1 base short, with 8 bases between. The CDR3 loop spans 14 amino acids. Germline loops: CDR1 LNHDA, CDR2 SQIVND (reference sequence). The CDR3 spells CASSIQMQNTEAFF. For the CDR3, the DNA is TGTGCCAGTAGTATACAGATGCAGAACACTGAAGCTTTCTTT.

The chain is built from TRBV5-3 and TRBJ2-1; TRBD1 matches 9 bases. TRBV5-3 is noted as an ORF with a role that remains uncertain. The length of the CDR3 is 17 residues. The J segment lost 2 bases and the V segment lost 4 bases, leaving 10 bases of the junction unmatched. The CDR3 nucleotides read TGTGCCAGAAGCCCGGAGGCGGACAGGGGCACCTACAATGAGCAGTTCTTC. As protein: CARSPEADRGTYNEQFF.

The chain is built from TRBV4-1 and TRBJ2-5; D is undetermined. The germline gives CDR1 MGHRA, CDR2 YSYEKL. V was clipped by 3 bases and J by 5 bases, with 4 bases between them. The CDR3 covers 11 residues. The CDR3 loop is CASSQWETQYF. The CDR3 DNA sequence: TGCGCCAGCAGCCAGTGGGAGACCCAGTACTTC.

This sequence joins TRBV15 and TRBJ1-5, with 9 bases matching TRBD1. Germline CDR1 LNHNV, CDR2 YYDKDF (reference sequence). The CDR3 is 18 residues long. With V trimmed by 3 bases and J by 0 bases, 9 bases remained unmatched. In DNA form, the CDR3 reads TGTGCCACCAGCAGTGGGACAGGGCGCTTTTATAGCAATCAGCCCCAGCATTTT. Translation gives CATSSGTGRFYSNQPQHF.

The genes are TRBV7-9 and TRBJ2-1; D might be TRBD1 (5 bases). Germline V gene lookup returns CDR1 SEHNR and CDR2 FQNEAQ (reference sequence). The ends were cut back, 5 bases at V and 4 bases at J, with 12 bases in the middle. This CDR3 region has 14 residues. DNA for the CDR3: TGTGCCAGCAGCCTGACAGATTTTTACAATGAGCAGTTCTTC. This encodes CASSLTDFYNEQFF.

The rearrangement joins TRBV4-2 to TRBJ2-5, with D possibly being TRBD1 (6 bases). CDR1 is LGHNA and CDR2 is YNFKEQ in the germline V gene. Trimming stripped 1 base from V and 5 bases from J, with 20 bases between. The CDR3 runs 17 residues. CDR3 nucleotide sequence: TGTGCCAGCAGCCAAGGGAGGAACAGGGTTGTGCAGGAGACCCAGTACTTC. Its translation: CASSQGRNRVVQETQYF.

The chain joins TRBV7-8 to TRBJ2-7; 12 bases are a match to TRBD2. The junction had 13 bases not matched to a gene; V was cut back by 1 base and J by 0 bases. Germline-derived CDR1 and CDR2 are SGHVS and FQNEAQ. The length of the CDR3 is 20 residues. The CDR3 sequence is CASSLDFLWTSGTYSYEQYF. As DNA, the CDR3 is TGTGCCAGCAGCTTAGATTTTTTGTGGACTAGCGGGACTTACTCCTACGAGCAGTACTTC.

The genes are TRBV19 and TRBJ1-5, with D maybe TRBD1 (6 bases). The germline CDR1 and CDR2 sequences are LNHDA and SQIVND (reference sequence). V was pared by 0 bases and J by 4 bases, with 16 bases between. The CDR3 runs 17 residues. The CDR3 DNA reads TGTGCCAGTAGTATAGAATTGACGGGGGCTTATAATCAGCCCCAGCATTTT. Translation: CASSIELTGAYNQPQHF.

Here the CDR3 reads CASRKADSFYGYTF. The CDR3 DNA sequence: TGTGCCAGTCGAAAGGCAGATAGCTTCTATGGCTACACCTTC. The V and J genes are TRBV27 and TRBJ1-2; D gene unclear. Trimming removed 9 bases at V and 4 bases at J, with 18 bases between. The CDR3 has 14 amino acids. From germline, CDR1 is MNHEY and CDR2 SMNVEV (reference sequence).

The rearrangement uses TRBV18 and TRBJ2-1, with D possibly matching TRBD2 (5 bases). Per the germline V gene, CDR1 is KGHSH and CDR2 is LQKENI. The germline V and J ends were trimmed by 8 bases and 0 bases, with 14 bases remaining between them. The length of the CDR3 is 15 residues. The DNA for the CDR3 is TGTGCCAGCCTAGACTACACAAGCTCCTACAATGAGCAGTTCTTC. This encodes CASLDYTSSYNEQFF.

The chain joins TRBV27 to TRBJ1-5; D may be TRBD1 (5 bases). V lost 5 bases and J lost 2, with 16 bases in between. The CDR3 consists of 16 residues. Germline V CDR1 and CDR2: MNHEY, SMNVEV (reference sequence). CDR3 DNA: TGTGCCAGCAGTGGGGGGGGATTTTATGGCAATCAGCCCCAGCATTTT. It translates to CASSGGGFYGNQPQHF.

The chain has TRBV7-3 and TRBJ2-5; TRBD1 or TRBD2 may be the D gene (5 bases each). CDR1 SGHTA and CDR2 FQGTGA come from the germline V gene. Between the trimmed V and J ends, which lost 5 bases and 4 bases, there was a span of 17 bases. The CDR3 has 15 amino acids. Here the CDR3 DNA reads TGTGCCAGCAGCGAAAGTGGGGGTTTAGGAGAGACCCAGTACTTC. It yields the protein CASSESGGLGETQYF.

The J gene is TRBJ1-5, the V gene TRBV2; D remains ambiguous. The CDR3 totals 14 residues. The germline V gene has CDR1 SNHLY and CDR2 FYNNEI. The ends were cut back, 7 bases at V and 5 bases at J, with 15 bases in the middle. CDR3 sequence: CASTAQVGYQPQHF. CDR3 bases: TGTGCCAGCACCGCCCAGGTTGGTTATCAGCCCCAGCATTTT.

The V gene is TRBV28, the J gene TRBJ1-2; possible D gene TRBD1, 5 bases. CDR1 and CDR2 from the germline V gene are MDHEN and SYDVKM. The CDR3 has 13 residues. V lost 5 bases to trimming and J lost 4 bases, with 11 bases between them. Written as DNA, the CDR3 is TGTGCCAGCAGTCCAGGGAAAGCCTATGGCTACACCTTC. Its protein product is CASSPGKAYGYTF.

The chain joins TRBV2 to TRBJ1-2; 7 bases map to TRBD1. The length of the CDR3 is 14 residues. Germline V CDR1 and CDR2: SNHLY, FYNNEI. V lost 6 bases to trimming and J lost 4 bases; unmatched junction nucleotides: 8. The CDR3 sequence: CASSKQGQSYGYTF. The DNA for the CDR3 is TGTGCCAGCAGCAAACAGGGACAGAGCTATGGCTACACCTTC.

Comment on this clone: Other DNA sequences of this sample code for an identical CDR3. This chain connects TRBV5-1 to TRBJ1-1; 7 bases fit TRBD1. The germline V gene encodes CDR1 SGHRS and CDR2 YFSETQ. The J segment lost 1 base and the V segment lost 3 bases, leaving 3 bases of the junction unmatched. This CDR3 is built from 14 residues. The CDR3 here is CASSSQGGNTEAFF. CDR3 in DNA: TGCGCCAGCAGCTCCCAGGGGGGGAACACTGAAGCTTTCTTT.

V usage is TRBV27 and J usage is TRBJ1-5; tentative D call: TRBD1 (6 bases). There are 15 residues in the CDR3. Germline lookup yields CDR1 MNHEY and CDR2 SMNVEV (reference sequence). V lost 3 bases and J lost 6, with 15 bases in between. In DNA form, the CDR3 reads TGTGCCAGCAGTTTTAGGCCAGGGGTTTTTCAGCCCCAGCATTTT. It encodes CASSFRPGVFQPQHF.

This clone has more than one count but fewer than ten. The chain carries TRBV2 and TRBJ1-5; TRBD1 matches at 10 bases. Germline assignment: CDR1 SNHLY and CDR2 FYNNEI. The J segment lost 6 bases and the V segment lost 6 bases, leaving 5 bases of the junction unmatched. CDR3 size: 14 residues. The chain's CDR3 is CASRPGQGSQPQHF. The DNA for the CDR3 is TGTGCCAGCAGACCGGGACAGGGGAGTCAGCCCCAGCATTTT.

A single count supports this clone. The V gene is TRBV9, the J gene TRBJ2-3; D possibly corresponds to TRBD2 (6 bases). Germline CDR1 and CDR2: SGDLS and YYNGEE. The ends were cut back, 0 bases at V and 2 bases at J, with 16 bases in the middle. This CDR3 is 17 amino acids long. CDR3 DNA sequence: TGTGCCAGCAGCGTAGACCTACGGAGGGCCAACACAGATACGCAGTATTTT. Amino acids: CASSVDLRRANTDTQYF.

The CDR3: CASRSLGTEAFF. The CDR3 nucleotides are TGTGCCAGCAGAAGCTTAGGGACTGAAGCTTTCTTT. The gene calls are TRBV6-1 and TRBJ1-1; D is undetermined. This CDR3 has 12 amino acids. Germline values: CDR1 MNHNS, CDR2 SASEGT. The V and J ends lost 6 bases and 5 bases respectively, with 10 bases between them.

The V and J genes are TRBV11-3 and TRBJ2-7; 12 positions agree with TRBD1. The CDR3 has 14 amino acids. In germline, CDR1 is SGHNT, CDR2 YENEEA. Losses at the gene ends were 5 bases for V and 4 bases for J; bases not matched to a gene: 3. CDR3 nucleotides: TGTGCCAGCAGCAGGGGACAGGGGGCTTACGAGCAGTACTTC. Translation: CASSRGQGAYEQYF.

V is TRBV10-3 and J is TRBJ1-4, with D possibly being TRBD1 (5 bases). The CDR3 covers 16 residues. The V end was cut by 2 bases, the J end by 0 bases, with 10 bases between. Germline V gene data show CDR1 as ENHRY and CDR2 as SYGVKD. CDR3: CAISEAWGTTNEKLFF. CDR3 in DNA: TGTGCCATCAGTGAGGCGTGGGGCACAACTAATGAAAAACTGTTTTTT.

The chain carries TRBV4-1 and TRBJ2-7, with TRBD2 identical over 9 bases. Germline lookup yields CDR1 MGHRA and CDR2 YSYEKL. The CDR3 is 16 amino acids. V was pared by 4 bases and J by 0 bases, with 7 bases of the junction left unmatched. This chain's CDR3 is CASSRRLAESSYEQYF. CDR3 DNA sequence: TGCGCCAGCAGCCGCCGACTAGCGGAGAGCTCCTACGAGCAGTACTTC.

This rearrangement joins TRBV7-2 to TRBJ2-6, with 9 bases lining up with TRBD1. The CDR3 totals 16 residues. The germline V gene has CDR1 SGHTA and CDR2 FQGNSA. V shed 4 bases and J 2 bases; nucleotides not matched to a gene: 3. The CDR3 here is CASSWDRAAGANVLTF. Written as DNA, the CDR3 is TGTGCCAGCAGCTGGGACAGGGCCGCTGGGGCCAACGTCCTGACTTTC.

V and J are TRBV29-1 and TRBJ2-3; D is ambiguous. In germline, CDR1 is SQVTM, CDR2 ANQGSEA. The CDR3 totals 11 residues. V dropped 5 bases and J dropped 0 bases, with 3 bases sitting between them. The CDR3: CSVLSTDTQYF. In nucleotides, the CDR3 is TGCAGCGTTTTAAGCACAGATACGCAGTATTTT.

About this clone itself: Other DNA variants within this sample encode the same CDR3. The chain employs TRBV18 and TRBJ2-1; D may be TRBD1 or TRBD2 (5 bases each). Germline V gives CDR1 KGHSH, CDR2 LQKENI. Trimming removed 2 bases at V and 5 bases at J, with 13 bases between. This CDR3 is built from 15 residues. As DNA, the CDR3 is TGTGCCAGCTCACCAAAGGCCGGGGCAGACAATGAGCAGTTCTTC. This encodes CASSPKAGADNEQFF.

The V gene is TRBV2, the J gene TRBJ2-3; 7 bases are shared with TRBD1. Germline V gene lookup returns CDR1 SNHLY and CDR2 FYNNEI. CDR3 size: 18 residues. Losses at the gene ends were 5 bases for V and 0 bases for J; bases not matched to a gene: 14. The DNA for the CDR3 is TGTGCCAGCAGTTCCCGGGACAGAAACTTGCCTAGCACAGATACGCAGTATTTT. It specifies CASSSRDRNLPSTDTQYF.

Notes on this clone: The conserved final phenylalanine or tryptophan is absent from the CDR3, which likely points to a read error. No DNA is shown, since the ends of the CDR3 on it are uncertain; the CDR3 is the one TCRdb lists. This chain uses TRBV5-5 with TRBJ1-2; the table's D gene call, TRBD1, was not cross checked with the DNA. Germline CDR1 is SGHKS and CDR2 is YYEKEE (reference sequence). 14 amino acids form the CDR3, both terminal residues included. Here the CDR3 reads CASSLEGLRTGEVY.

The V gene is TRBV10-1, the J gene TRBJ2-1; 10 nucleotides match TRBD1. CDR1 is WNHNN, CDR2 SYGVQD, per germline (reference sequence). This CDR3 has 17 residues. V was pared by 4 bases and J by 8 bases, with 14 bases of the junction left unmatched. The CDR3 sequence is CASSGRPGQGWIDEQFF. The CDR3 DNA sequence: TGCGCCAGCAGTGGCCGCCCGGGACAGGGGTGGATCGATGAGCAGTTCTTC.